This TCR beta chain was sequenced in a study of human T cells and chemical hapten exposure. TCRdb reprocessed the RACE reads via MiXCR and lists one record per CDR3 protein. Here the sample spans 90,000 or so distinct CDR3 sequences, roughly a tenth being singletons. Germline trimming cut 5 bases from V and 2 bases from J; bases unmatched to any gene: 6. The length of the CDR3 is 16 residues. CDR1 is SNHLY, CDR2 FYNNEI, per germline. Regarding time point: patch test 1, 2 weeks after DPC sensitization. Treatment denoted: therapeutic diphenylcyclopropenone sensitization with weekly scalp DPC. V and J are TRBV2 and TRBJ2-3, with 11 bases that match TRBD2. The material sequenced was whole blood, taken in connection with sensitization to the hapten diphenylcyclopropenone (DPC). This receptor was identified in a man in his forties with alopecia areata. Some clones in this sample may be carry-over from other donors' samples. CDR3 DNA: TGTGCCAGCAGTTACAGACTAGCGGGATACACAGATACGCAGTATTTT. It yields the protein CASSYRLAGYTDTQYF.